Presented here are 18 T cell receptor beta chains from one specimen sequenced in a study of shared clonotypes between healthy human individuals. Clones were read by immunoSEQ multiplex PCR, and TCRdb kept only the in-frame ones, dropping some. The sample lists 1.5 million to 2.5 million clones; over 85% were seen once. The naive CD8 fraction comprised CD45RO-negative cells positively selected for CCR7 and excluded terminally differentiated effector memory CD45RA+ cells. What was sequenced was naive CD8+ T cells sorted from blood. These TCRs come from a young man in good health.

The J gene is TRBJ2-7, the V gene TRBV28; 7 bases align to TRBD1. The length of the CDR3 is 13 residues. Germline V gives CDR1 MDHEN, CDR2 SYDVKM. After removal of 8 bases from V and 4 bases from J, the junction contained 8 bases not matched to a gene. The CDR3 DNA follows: TGTGCCAGCGCCGGACAGGAGACTTACGAGCAGTACTTC. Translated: CASAGQETYEQYF.

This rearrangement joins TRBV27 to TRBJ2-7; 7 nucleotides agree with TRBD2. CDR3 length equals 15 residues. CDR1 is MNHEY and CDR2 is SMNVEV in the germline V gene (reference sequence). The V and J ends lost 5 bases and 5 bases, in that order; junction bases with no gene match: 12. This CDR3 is CASSRILAFGNEQYF. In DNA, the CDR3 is TGTGCCAGCAGTAGAATACTAGCGTTCGGGAACGAGCAGTACTTC.

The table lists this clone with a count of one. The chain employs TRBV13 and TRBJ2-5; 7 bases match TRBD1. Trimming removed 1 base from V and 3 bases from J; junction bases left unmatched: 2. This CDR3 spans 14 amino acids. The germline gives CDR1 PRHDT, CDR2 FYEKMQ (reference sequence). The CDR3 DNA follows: TGTGCCAGCAGCTTAGTCGGGACAGAAGAGACCCAGTACTTC. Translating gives CASSLVGTEETQYF. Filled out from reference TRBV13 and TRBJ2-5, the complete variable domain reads AAGVIQSPRHLIKEKRETATLKCYPIPRHDTVYWYQQGPGQDPQFLISFYEKMQSDKGSIPDRFSAQQFSDYHSELNMSSLELGDSALYFCASSLVGTEETQYFGPGTRLLVL.

The CDR3 DNA reads TGTGCCAGCAGCTTCCGACAGGGGCCCTCTGGAAACACCATATATTTT. This translates into CASSFRQGPSGNTIYF. The chain employs TRBV7-9 and TRBJ1-3, with TRBD1 identical over 8 bases. This CDR3 has 16 residues. The V segment lost 3 bases and the J segment 0 bases; nucleotides outside the gene matches: 4. Germline V gives CDR1 SEHNR, CDR2 FQNEAQ (reference sequence).

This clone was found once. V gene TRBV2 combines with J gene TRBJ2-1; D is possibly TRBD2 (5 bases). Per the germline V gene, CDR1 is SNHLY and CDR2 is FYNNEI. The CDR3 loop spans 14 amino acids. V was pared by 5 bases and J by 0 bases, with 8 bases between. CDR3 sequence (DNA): TGTGCCAGCAGTTCGGGGATCTCCTACAATGAGCAGTTCTTC. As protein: CASSSGISYNEQFF.

The CDR3 region has the DNA TGTGCCTGGGGGGAGGGTTGGAGCACAGATACGCAGTATTTT. It codes for CAWGEGWSTDTQYF. The rearrangement joins TRBV30 to TRBJ2-3; TRBD2 agrees at 7 bases. Germline V gene data show CDR1 as GTSNPN and CDR2 as SVGIG (reference sequence). The CDR3 sequence is 14 residues long. The junction had 5 bases not matched to a gene; V was cut back by 5 bases and J by 0 bases.

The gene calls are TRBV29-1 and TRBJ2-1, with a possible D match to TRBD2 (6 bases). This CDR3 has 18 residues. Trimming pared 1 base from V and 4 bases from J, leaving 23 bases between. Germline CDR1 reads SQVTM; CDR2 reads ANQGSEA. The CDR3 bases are TGCAGCGTTGAAGGCCTGGTGATTGCGGGGACGGGATACAATGAGCAGTTCTTC. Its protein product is CSVEGLVIAGTGYNEQFF.

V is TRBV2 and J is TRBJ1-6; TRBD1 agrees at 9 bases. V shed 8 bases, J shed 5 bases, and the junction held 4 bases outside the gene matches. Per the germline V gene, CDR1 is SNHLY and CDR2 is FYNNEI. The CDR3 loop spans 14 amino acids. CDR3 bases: TGTGCCAGCTCGGGACAGGGCAATAATTCACCCCTCCACTTT. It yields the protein CASSGQGNNSPLHF. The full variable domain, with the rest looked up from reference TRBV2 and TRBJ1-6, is EPEVTQTPSHQVTQMGQEVILRCVPISNHLYFYWYRQILGQKVEFLVSFYNNEISEKSEIFDDQFSVERPDGSNFTLKIRSTKLEDSAMYFCASSGQGNNSPLHFGNGTRLTVT.

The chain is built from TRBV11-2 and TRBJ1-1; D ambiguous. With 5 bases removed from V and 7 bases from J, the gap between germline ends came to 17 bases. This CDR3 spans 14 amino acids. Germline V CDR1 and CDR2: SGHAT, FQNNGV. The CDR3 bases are TGTGCCAGCAGCCCCTCGACGGGTGCGAATGAAGCTTTCTTT. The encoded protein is CASSPSTGANEAFF.

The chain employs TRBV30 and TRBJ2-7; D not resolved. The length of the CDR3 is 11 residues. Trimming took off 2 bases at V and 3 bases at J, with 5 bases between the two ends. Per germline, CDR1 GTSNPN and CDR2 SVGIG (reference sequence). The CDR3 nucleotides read TGTGCCTGGAGTAAGGGCTACGAGCAGTACTTC. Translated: CAWSKGYEQYF.

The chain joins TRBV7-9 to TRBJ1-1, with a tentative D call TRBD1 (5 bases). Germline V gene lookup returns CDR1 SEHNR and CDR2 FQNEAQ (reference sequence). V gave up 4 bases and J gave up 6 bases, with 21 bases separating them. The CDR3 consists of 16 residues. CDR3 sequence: CASSYPEWGLLPEAFF. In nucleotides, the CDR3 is TGTGCCAGCAGCTACCCGGAGTGGGGGTTGTTACCTGAAGCTTTCTTT.

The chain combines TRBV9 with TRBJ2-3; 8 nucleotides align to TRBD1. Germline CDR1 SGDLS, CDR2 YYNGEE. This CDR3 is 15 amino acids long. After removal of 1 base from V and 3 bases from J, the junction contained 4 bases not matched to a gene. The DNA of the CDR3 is TGTGCCAGCAGCGTATCCAGGGGGCCTACAGATACGCAGTATTTT. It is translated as CASSVSRGPTDTQYF.

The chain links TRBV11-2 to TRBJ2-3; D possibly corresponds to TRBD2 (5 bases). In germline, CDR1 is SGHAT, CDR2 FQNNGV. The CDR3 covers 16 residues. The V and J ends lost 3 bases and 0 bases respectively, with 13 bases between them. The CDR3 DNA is TGTGCCAGCAGCTTCGTCGTAGCGCATAGCACAGATACGCAGTATTTT. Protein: CASSFVVAHSTDTQYF.

The DNA for the CDR3 is TGTGCCAGCAGCTCGGGACTAGCGGAGGGGGGTGGCAAAAACATTCAGTACTTC. Amino acids: CASSSGLAEGGGKNIQYF. J is TRBJ2-4 and V is TRBV5-4, with 11 bases matching TRBD2. Germline assignment: CDR1 SGHNT and CDR2 YYREEE (reference sequence). This CDR3 is built from 18 residues. V lost 3 bases, J lost 3 bases, and 11 bases stayed unmatched.

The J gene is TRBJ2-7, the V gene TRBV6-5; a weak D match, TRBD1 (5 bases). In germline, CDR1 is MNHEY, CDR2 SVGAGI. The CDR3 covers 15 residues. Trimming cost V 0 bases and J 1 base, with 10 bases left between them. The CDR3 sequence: CASSYSWGGSYEQYF. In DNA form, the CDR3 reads TGTGCCAGCAGTTACTCCTGGGGCGGATCCTACGAGCAGTACTTC.

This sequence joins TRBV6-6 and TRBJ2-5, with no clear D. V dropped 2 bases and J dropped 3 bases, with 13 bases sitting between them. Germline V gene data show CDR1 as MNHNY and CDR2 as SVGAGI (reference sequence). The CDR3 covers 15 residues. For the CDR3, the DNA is TGTGCCAGCAGTTACCCCAGGACGGGCGAAGAGACCCAGTACTTC. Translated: CASSYPRTGEETQYF.

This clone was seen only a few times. In DNA, the CDR3 is TGCGCCAGCAGAGAGCAGGGGGTCACTGAAGCTTTCTTT. Protein: CASREQGVTEAFF. The chain uses TRBV4-1 and TRBJ1-1, with 7 bases that match TRBD1. The germline gives CDR1 MGHRA, CDR2 YSYEKL. This CDR3 has 13 amino acids. Germline trimming cut 6 bases from V and 4 bases from J; bases unmatched to any gene: 5.

For the CDR3, the DNA is TGTGCCAGCAGCTTTTTGAGGACAGATACGCAGTATTTT. Its protein is CASSFLRTDTQYF. V usage is TRBV11-3 and J usage is TRBJ2-3; D gene unclear. Between the trimmed V and J ends, which lost 3 bases and 3 bases, there was a span of 7 bases. Germline loops: CDR1 SGHNT, CDR2 YENEEA. This CDR3 region has 13 residues.